These T cell receptor beta chains were read from a single sample in a study of blood T cells in healthy people across ages. TCRdb independently ran MiXCR on the 5' RACE reads; one entry per CDR3 protein. The repertoire holds some 900,000 distinct CDR3 sequences, 29% seen once, with 17% in the top ten. The specimen was blood. These receptors came from a woman over 75 in good health. The CDR3 runs from the conserved cysteine through the conserved F or W. D genes are given only for firm matches. Clone size appears in some rows only: once, few, many, or a class for an expanded clone.

>TRBV11-3|TRBD2|few|TRBJ2-1
TGTGCCAGCAAGACTAGCGGGGGACACAATGAGCAGTTCTTC
CASKTSGGHNEQFF
>TRBV18|NA|many|TRBJ1-1
TGTGCCAGCTCACCGGCAGGAGTGGGTGAAGCTTTCTTT
CASSPAGVGEAFF
>TRBV7-2|NA|many|TRBJ2-5
TGTGCCAGCAGCTTAGCGGGGATAGAGACCCAGTACTTC
CASSLAGIETQYF
>TRBV20-1|TRBD1|few|TRBJ1-2
TGCAGTGCCTCCGGGACAGGGGAGGTTGGCTACACCTTC
CSASGTGEVGYTF
>TRBV10-3|NA|NA|TRBJ2-3
TGTGCCACGCGGACAGCCGCCACAGATACGCAGTATTTT
CATRTAATDTQYF
>TRBV18|NA|NA|TRBJ2-5
TGTGCCAGCTCCCCCAGACCAGATCAAGAGACCCAGTACTTC
CASSPRPDQETQYF
>TRBV15|NA|many|TRBJ2-5
TGTGCCACCAGCAGAGGGGGGGATCAAGAGACCCAGTACTTC
CATSRGGDQETQYF
>TRBV5-6|TRBD1|many|TRBJ2-5
TGTGCCAGCAGCCTATGGGACAGGGGCGAGACCCAGTACTTC
CASSLWDRGETQYF
>TRBV2|TRBD1|NA|TRBJ1-4
TGTGCCAGCAGTGAACAGGGGGCAGGAGCTAATGAAAAACTGTTTTTT
CASSEQGAGANEKLFF
>TRBV20-1|TRBD1|NA|TRBJ1-2
TGCAGTGCTACGGGACAGGGGGTCGTTATCGATGGCTACACCTTC
CSATGQGVVIDGYTF
>TRBV7-2|TRBD1|NA|TRBJ1-2
TGTGCCAGCGGCTCGGGACAGGGGATGCAATATGGCTACACCTTC
CASGSGQGMQYGYTF
>TRBV21-1|NA|many|TRBJ2-1
TGTGCCAGCAGCCCGTGGACAGGGCAAAATGAGCAGTTCTTC
CASSPWTGQNEQFF
>TRBV6-6|TRBD1|few|TRBJ1-4
TGTGCCAGCAGACCAGGGGGGGCGCGAGGTGAAAAACTGTTTTTT
CASRPGGARGEKLFF
>TRBV7-2|NA|NA|TRBJ2-2
TGTGCCAGCAGCGCACAACGGACTTTTAACACCGGGGAGCTGTTTTTT
CASSAQRTFNTGELFF
>TRBV12-3/TRBV12-4|TRBD1|many|TRBJ1-6
TGTGCCAGCAGTTCCGGACAGGTTTCAGCCCTCCACTTT
CASSSGQVSALHF
>TRBV29-1|NA|NA|TRBJ1-1
TGCAGCGTTGAAAAGACAGGAAACACTGAAGCTTTCTTT
CSVEKTGNTEAFF